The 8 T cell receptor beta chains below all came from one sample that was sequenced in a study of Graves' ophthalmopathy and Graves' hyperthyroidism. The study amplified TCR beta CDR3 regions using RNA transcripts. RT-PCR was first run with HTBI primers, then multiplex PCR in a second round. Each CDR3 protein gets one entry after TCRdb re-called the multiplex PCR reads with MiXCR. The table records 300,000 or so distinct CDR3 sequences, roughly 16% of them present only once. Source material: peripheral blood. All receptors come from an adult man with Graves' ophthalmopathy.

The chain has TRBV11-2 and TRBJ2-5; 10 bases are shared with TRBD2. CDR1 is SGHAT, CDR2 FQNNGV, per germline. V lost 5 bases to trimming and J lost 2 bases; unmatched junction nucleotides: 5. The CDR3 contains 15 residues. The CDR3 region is CASSQLAGRQETQYF. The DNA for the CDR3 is TGTGCCAGCAGCCAACTAGCGGGACGGCAAGAGACCCAGTACTTC.

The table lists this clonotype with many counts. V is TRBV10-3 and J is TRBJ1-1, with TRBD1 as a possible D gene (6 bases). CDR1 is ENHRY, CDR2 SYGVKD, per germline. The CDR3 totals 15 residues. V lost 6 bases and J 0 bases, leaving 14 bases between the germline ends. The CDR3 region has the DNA TGTGCCATCAGGCCCCTGGGGGGCTTGAACACTGAAGCTTTCTTT. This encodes CAIRPLGGLNTEAFF.

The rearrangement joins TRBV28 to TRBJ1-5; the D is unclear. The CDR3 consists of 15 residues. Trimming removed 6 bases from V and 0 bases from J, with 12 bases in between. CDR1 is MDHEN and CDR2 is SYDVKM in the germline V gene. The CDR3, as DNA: TGTGCCAGCAGCCCTAAGGGATATAGCAATCAGCCCCAGCATTTT. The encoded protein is CASSPKGYSNQPQHF. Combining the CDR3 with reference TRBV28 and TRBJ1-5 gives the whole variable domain DVKVTQSSRYLVKRTGEKVFLECVQDMDHENMFWYRQDPGLGLRLIYFSYDVKMKEKGDIPEGYSVSREKKERFSLILESASTNQTSMYLCASSPKGYSNQPQHFGDGTRLSIL.

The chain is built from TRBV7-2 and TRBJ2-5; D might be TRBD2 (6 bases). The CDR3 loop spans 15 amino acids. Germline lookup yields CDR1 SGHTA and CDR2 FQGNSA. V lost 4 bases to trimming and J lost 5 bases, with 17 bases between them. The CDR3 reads CASSSGTLLGETQYF. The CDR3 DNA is TGTGCCAGCAGCTCCGGGACTTTGCTGGGTGAGACCCAGTACTTC.

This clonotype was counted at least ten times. This chain's CDR3 is CASSQDWGLAGGVTGELFF. The CDR3 region has the DNA TGTGCCAGCAGCCAAGATTGGGGACTAGCGGGGGGTGTCACCGGGGAGCTGTTTTTT. This rearrangement joins TRBV4-2 to TRBJ2-2; the match to TRBD2 covers 15 bases. The trim removed 0 bases at V and 4 bases at J, leaving 6 bases unmatched. The CDR3 is 19 amino acids. The germline V gene has CDR1 LGHNA and CDR2 YNFKEQ.

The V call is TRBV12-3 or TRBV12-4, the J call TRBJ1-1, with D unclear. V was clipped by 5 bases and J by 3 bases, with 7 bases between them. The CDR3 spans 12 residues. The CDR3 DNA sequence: TGTGCCAGCAGTCCTATCGACACTGAAGCTTTCTTT. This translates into CASSPIDTEAFF.

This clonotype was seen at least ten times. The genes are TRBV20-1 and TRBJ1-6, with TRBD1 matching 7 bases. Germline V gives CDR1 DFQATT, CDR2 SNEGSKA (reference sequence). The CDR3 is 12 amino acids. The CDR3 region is CRLTGWNSPLHF. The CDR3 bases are TGCAGATTGACAGGGTGGAATTCACCCCTCCACTTT.

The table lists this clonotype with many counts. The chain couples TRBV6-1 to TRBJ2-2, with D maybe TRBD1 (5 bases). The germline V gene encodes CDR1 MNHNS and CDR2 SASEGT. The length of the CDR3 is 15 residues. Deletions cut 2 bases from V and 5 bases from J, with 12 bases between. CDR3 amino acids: CASSEYRLPTGELFF. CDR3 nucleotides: TGTGCCAGCAGTGAATACAGGTTACCAACCGGGGAGCTGTTTTTT.